This entry lists 25 T cell receptor beta chains sequenced from one sample in a study of T-cell reconstitution after alpha-beta-depleted transplantation in children (dated by TCRdb to between 2015 and 2016). Library preparation employed PCR. Sequenced on an Illumina HiSeq 2500. TCR libraries were prepared with molecular barcoding, using unique molecular identifiers to normalize TCRbeta repertoire quantification. TCRdb cleaned the public reads at Q25 with fastp, built clones with MiXCR and kept in-frame beta chains. Records with the same CDR3 protein are collapsed into one entry carrying the most frequent genes and DNA. This sample comprises more than 200,000 distinct CDR3 sequences, approximately 8% of them detected only once. The top ten clonotypes cover 35% to 45% of the sample. What this sample's treatment or condition label stands for: allogeneic hematopoietic cell transplantation with graft depleted of TCRalphabeta T cells and CD19 B cells.

The starting material was PBMCs, mostly from graft donor cells, obtained 360 days after TCRalphabeta/CD19-depleted stem cell transplant. These receptors were collected from a male patient aged 2-9 years who had a stem cell transplant for acute myeloid leukemia, so the T cells may come from the graft donor.

This clonotype turned up a few times. This sequence joins TRBV5-1 and TRBJ2-5; 7 bases are a match to TRBD1. This CDR3 has 14 amino acids. Germline CDR1 is SGHRS and CDR2 is YFSETQ. V shed 2 bases, J shed 5 bases, and the junction held 6 bases outside the gene matches. This CDR3 reads CASSLGGALETQYF. CDR3 bases: TGCGCCAGCAGCTTAGGGGGCGCCCTTGAGACCCAGTACTTC.

The genes are TRBV10-3 and TRBJ1-1; 9 bases line up with TRBD1. This CDR3 has 14 residues. From germline, CDR1 is ENHRY and CDR2 SYGVKD. Trimming cost V 7 bases and J 1 base; bases outside gene matches: 4. The CDR3: CAITGTGRNTEAFF. CDR3 bases: TGTGCCATCACCGGGACAGGGCGGAACACTGAAGCTTTCTTT.

In its sample, this clonotype was seen many times. The rearrangement joins TRBV7-2 to TRBJ2-7; D possibly matches TRBD1 or TRBD2 (6 bases each). Deletions cut 3 bases from V and 2 bases from J, with 17 bases between. Per germline, CDR1 SGHTA and CDR2 FQGNSA. The CDR3 contains 16 residues. The CDR3 DNA reads TGTGCCAGCAGCTTGTGGGGGGCACTGGGCACCTACGAGCAGTACGTC. Translated: CASSLWGALGTYEQYV.

This clonotype has at least ten counts. The V call is TRBV12-3 or TRBV12-4, the J call TRBJ2-3; D possibly corresponds to TRBD2 (5 bases). The CDR3 has 14 residues. V dropped 2 bases and J dropped 5 bases, with 11 bases sitting between them. CDR3 DNA: TGTGCCAGCAGTTTATCTGGAGGCGGAGATACGCAGTATTTT. The encoded protein is CASSLSGGGDTQYF.

The genes are TRBV9 and TRBJ2-2; no definite D call. Germline values: CDR1 SGDLS, CDR2 YYNGEE. The CDR3 extends over 13 amino acids. With 1 base removed from V and 6 bases from J, the gap between germline ends came to 7 bases. The CDR3 sequence is CASSVMVPGELFF. In nucleotides, the CDR3 is TGTGCCAGCAGCGTAATGGTGCCCGGGGAGCTGTTTTTT.

The sample holds one count of this clonotype. V and J are TRBV18 and TRBJ1-6; no definite D call. V was cut by 1 base and J by 7 bases, with 14 bases left in between. Germline CDR1 is KGHSH and CDR2 is LQKENI. The CDR3 is 16 amino acids. The chain's CDR3 is CASSPLTGKRNSPLHF. The CDR3 DNA follows: TGTGCCAGCTCACCACTGACGGGGAAAAGGAATTCACCCCTCCACTTT.

The chain links TRBV21-1 to TRBJ1-6; TRBD1 reflects the table's D call only, with no check against the DNA. TRBV21-1 is classified as a pseudogene. The CDR3 is 12 amino acids. In DNA, the CDR3 is TGTGCCACTGGGGGGACCAATTCACCCCTCCACTTT. It specifies CATGGTNSPLHF.

This clonotype was observed a handful of times. The chain is built from TRBV5-1 and TRBJ2-1; 9 positions agree with TRBD2. Germline CDR1 reads SGHRS; CDR2 reads YFSETQ. CDR3 size: 15 residues. V gave up 2 bases and J gave up 4 bases; unmatched junction bases: 4. In DNA form, the CDR3 reads TGCGCCAGCAGCTTCACGACTAGCGGTTACAATGAGCAGTTCTTC. Protein product: CASSFTTSGYNEQFF.

Many counts were recorded for this clonotype. This chain joins TRBV12-3 or TRBV12-4 and TRBJ2-1; D remains unclear. Trimming took 3 bases from V and 2 from J, leaving 5 bases between them. The CDR3 has 13 residues. CDR3 DNA sequence: TGTGCCAGCAGTTTTAATGCCTACAATGAGCAGTTCTTC. Its protein is CASSFNAYNEQFF.

The J gene is TRBJ1-2, the V gene TRBV7-6; TRBD1 is a possible D gene (5 bases). The CDR3 is made up of 14 amino acids. Germline CDR1 SGHVS, CDR2 FNYEAQ. V was cut by 1 base and J by 12 bases, with 18 bases left in between. The CDR3 nucleotides are TGTGCCAGCAGCTTAGACCGGGAGGGGACCGACAACACCTTC. Protein: CASSLDREGTDNTF.

Ten or more counts support this clonotype. The chain employs TRBV7-2 and TRBJ2-1; D is unclear. Germline V gene sequence: CDR1 SGHTA, CDR2 FQGNSA. This CDR3 is built from 14 residues. The V gene lost 2 bases and the J gene lost 1 base, with 6 bases spanning the gap. CDR3 DNA sequence: TGTGCCAGCAGCTTATGGGTTTCCTACAATGAGCAGTTCTTC. It yields the protein CASSLWVSYNEQFF.

This clonotype has only a few counts. The chain links TRBV11-2 to TRBJ2-7; D is tentatively TRBD1 or TRBD2 (5 bases each). Germline-derived CDR1 and CDR2 are SGHAT and FQNNGV. The V end lost 2 bases, the J end lost 7 bases, and 12 bases lay between the germline ends. The CDR3 spans 13 residues. Here the CDR3 DNA reads TGTGCCAGCAGCTTATCAGGGAGAGGGGAGCAGTACGTC. It encodes CASSLSGRGEQYV.

The table lists this clonotype with a count of one. This chain links TRBV18 with TRBJ2-1, with D possibly matching TRBD2 (5 bases). There are 12 residues in the CDR3. CDR1 KGHSH and CDR2 LQKENI come from the germline V gene. The V end was cut by 6 bases, the J end by 8 bases, with 11 bases between. CDR3 residues: CASSREGDEQFF. The DNA of the CDR3 is TGTGCCAGCTCCCGAGAGGGAGATGAGCAGTTCTTC.

This clonotype was seen ten or more times. The chain uses TRBV11-1 and TRBJ1-1; 7 bases line up with TRBD1. The germline gives CDR1 SGHAT, CDR2 FQDESV (reference sequence). Trimming removed 1 base from V and 8 bases from J; junction bases left unmatched: 4. The CDR3 is 13 amino acids. This CDR3 reads CASSLGRDREAFF. For the CDR3, the DNA is TGTGCCAGCAGCTTAGGTCGGGACAGAGAAGCTTTCTTT. Variable domain in full (rest from reference TRBV11-1 and TRBJ1-1): EAEVAQSPRYKITEKSQAVAFWCDPISGHATLYWYRQILGQGPELLVQFQDESVVDDSQLPKDRFSAERLKGVDSTLKIQPAELGDSAMYLCASSLGRDREAFFGQGTRLTVV.

In this sample, this clonotype turned up many times. The genes are TRBV4-3 and TRBJ2-1, with no clear D. This CDR3 is 15 amino acids long. Germline V lookup: CDR1 LGHNA, CDR2 YSLEER. The germline V and J ends were trimmed by 4 bases and 9 bases, with 19 bases remaining between them. CDR3 residues: CASSLNDDIHGEQFF. CDR3 in DNA: TGCGCCAGCAGCCTTAACGACGACATCCACGGTGAGCAGTTCTTC.

There are a few counts of this clonotype. This chain links TRBV5-1 with TRBJ1-2; D possibly corresponds to TRBD1 (6 bases). Germline CDR1 reads SGHRS; CDR2 reads YFSETQ. V was pared by 3 bases and J by 4 bases, with 7 bases between. The CDR3 contains 12 residues. CDR3 coding DNA: TGCGCCAGCAGCTCGGACAGCTATGGCTACACCTTC. As protein: CASSSDSYGYTF.

This clonotype was detected a few times. J is TRBJ2-1 and V is TRBV3-1; tentatively, D is TRBD2 (5 bases). Between the trimmed V and J ends, which lost 4 bases and 7 bases, there was a span of 17 bases. Germline loops: CDR1 LGHDT, CDR2 YNNKEL (reference sequence). CDR3 length: 15 residues. The CDR3 loop is CASSLDSNFGNEQFF. The CDR3, as DNA: TGTGCCAGCAGCCTGGACTCGAATTTTGGGAATGAGCAGTTCTTC.

This clonotype came up many times. The chain links TRBV7-9 to TRBJ2-7; TRBD1 agrees at 9 bases. The CDR3 is 15 amino acids. CDR1 is SEHNR, CDR2 FQNEAQ, per germline (reference sequence). Unmatched junction bases numbered 10, after V lost 5 bases and J lost 5 bases. This CDR3 is CASSVWGQGSNEQYV. CDR3 nucleotides: TGTGCCAGCAGCGTATGGGGACAGGGATCAAACGAGCAGTACGTC.

This clonotype was seen a handful of times. The gene calls are TRBV12-3 or TRBV12-4 and TRBJ2-7, with TRBD1 identical over 7 bases. V trimming: 7 bases; J trimming: 3 bases; junction bases outside the gene matches: 18. This CDR3 region has 17 residues. The chain's CDR3 is CASTLRGLGTGIYEQYF. CDR3 nucleotides: TGTGCCAGCACCTTGAGGGGGCTAGGCACCGGCATCTACGAGCAGTACTTC.

This clonotype was picked up many times. The gene calls are TRBV21-1 and TRBJ1-1; the D segment call TRBD1 is taken from the table without a DNA check. TRBV21-1 is a listed pseudogene. The CDR3 has 13 amino acids. The CDR3 region is CASSKTVNTEAFF. The CDR3 nucleotides read TGTGCCAGCAGCAAGACAGTGAACACTGAAGCTTTCTTT.

This clonotype has just a few counts. The chain recombines TRBV12-3 or TRBV12-4 with TRBJ1-1; no definite D call. The length of the CDR3 is 15 residues. With 2 bases removed from V and 6 bases from J, the gap between germline ends came to 16 bases. DNA of the CDR3: TGTGCCAGCAGTTTACCCCGGACCCCGCGGGCTGAAGCTTTCTTT. Amino acid sequence: CASSLPRTPRAEAFF.

With regard to this clonotype: A much larger clone differs from this one at a single base, so this may be a read error. This rearrangement joins TRBV4-2 to TRBJ2-2; D remains ambiguous. Germline assignment: CDR1 LGHNA and CDR2 YNFKEQ. The CDR3 spans 13 residues. This CDR3 reads CAISPQIDGELFF. In nucleotides, the CDR3 is TGTGCCATCAGCCCACAAATTGACGGGGAGCTGTTTTTT.

J is TRBJ2-1 and V is TRBV7-9, with 10 bases that match TRBD2. V dropped 1 base and J dropped 7; count of bases not matched to a gene: 7. This CDR3 is built from 16 residues. Germline CDR1 SEHNR, CDR2 FQNEAQ (reference sequence). The CDR3 reads CASSLVPSGRGNEQFF. The CDR3 DNA reads as TGTGCCAGCAGCTTAGTTCCGAGCGGGAGGGGAAATGAGCAGTTCTTC.

This clonotype was seen ten or more times. This sequence joins TRBV9 and TRBJ1-2, with a tentative D call TRBD1 (5 bases). The CDR3 runs to 16 residues. CDR1 is SGDLS and CDR2 is YYNGEE in the germline V gene. Trimming took off 0 bases at V and 6 bases at J, with 18 bases between the two ends. The CDR3 nucleotides are TGTGCCAGCAGCGTAGTGGTCCGCAGGGAAGTGCATGGCTACACCTTC. It specifies CASSVVVRREVHGYTF.

The V call is TRBV4-1, the J call TRBJ2-7; 7 bases map to TRBD1. V shed 1 base and J 2 bases; nucleotides not matched to a gene: 8. CDR3 length: 16 residues. CDR1 is MGHRA, CDR2 YSYEKL, per germline. Here the CDR3 DNA reads TGCGCCAGCAGCCAAGTGTCGGGACAGACTACCTACGAGCAGTACTTC. This sequence encodes CASSQVSGQTTYEQYF.